Following are 22 T cell receptor beta chains from one sample sequenced in a study of blood T cell repertoires in COVID-19. The method was immunoSEQ multiplex PCR; TCRdb's version includes in-frame clones alone and lacks a portion of them. Of over 200,000 clones in the sample, around 89% were seen once. Input material: PBMCs or T cells enriched from blood (not recorded which). The receptors here all came from a man in his forties who had recovered from COVID-19.

The chain links TRBV11-2 to TRBJ2-7; the match to TRBD1 covers 12 bases. With V trimmed by 5 bases and J by 3 bases, 14 bases remained unmatched. Germline CDR1 and CDR2: SGHAT and FQNNGV. CDR3 length equals 18 residues. As DNA, the CDR3 is TGTGCCAGCAGCCCGAGGGGACAGGGGGCAATGATAGTCTACGAGCAGTACTTC. This codes for CASSPRGQGAMIVYEQYF. Full variable domain (outside the CDR3, taken from reference TRBV11-2 and TRBJ2-7): EAGVAQSPRYKIIEKRQSVAFWCNPISGHATLYWYQQILGQGPKLLIQFQNNGVVDDSQLPKDRFSAERLKGVDSTLKIQPAKLEDSAVYLCASSPRGQGAMIVYEQYFGPGTRLTVT.

The rearrangement uses TRBV7-9 and TRBJ2-7, with D possibly TRBD1 on 5 matching bases. Per the germline V gene, CDR1 is SEHNR and CDR2 is FQNEAQ (reference sequence). V shed 7 bases and J shed 5 bases, with 18 bases lying between them. The CDR3 is 14 residues long. The CDR3 DNA sequence: TGTGCCAGCACCCACAGGACCAAGACCGACGAGCAGTACTTC. Protein sequence: CASTHRTKTDEQYF.

This clone has a handful of counts. The V and J genes are TRBV6-1 and TRBJ2-5; D uncertain. The CDR3 is 16 amino acids. The germline V and J ends were trimmed by 2 bases and 10 bases, with 23 bases remaining between them. The V gene's germline CDR1 is MNHNS and CDR2 SASEGT. CDR3 loop: CASSEPGSRSSRVQYF. In DNA, the CDR3 is TGTGCCAGCAGTGAACCCGGGTCTCGCTCCTCACGCGTCCAGTACTTC.

V gene TRBV7-9 combines with J gene TRBJ1-1; no firm D call. Germline V gene sequence: CDR1 SEHNR, CDR2 FQNEAQ (reference sequence). V dropped 5 bases and J dropped 11 bases, with 18 bases sitting between them. The CDR3 runs 13 residues. The CDR3, as DNA: TGTGCCAGCAGCGCACCCCGTCGGCAGGCGGCTTTCTTT. It translates to CASSAPRRQAAFF.

This chain connects TRBV19 to TRBJ2-1; weak D call: TRBD2 (7 bases). CDR3 length: 16 amino acids. Germline values: CDR1 LNHDA, CDR2 SQIVND (reference sequence). V shed 3 bases and J shed 9 bases, with 21 bases lying between them. DNA for the CDR3: TGTGCCAGTAGTATTGTCCCTAGCGGCGAAGGGGGTGAGCAGTTCTTC. Its protein product is CASSIVPSGEGGEQFF.

The genes are TRBV19 and TRBJ2-3; 11 bases line up with TRBD1. This CDR3 has 15 residues. V lost 4 bases to trimming and J lost 5 bases; unmatched junction nucleotides: 5. Germline loops: CDR1 LNHDA, CDR2 SQIVND (reference sequence). The chain's CDR3 is CASSKGQGAGDTQYF. CDR3 DNA: TGTGCCAGTAGTAAAGGACAGGGGGCGGGAGATACGCAGTATTTT.

With regard to this clone: Other DNA sequences in the same sample also yield this CDR3. The rearrangement uses TRBV29-1 and TRBJ1-1; D is unresolved. Per germline, CDR1 SQVTM and CDR2 ANQGSEA. The CDR3 runs 12 residues. The ends were cut back, 4 bases at V and 0 bases at J, with 6 bases in the middle. The CDR3 sequence is CSVGQVNTEAFF. The CDR3 DNA follows: TGCAGCGTTGGGCAGGTGAACACTGAAGCTTTCTTT.

The J gene is TRBJ1-1, the V gene TRBV9, with D unclear. This CDR3 comprises 14 residues. V gave up 4 bases and J gave up 1 base, with 11 bases separating them. Germline CDR1 is SGDLS and CDR2 is YYNGEE. The CDR3 coding sequence is TGTGCCAGCAGCTTCGCGTCTTCGAACACTGAAGCTTTCTTT. Translated: CASSFASSNTEAFF. Looking up the rest from reference TRBV9 and TRBJ1-1 gives the full variable domain: DSGVTQTPKHLITATGQRVTLRCSPRSGDLSVYWYQQSLDQGLQFLIQYYNGEERAKGNILERFSAQQFPDLHSELNLSSLELGDSALYFCASSFASSNTEAFFGQGTRLTVV.

The chain links TRBV29-1 to TRBJ1-5; weak D call: TRBD1 (6 bases). CDR1 and CDR2 (germline): SQVTM, ANQGSEA. V shed 5 bases and J shed 7 bases, with 15 bases lying between them. The CDR3 runs to 13 residues. The CDR3 nucleotides read TGCAGCGTTTTAGCGGGGGGCGGGCAGCCCCAGCATTTT. It encodes CSVLAGGGQPQHF.

The J gene is TRBJ1-5, the V gene TRBV6-5, with D unclear. Germline loops: CDR1 MNHEY, CDR2 SVGAGI. V lost 5 bases and J 2 bases, leaving 10 bases between the germline ends. This CDR3 has 14 amino acids. CDR3 loop: CASSRLAGNQPQHF. CDR3 nucleotides: TGTGCCAGCAGTCGCCTTGCGGGCAATCAGCCCCAGCATTTT.

This clone was counted once. The chain couples TRBV11-1 to TRBJ1-1, with 7 bases lining up with TRBD1. Trimming at V came to 3 bases and at J to 10 bases, leaving 8 bases not matched to a gene. Germline assignment: CDR1 SGHAT and CDR2 FQDESV (reference sequence). This CDR3 has 13 residues. The CDR3 DNA sequence: TGTGCCAGCAGCTTGGAGCGAGGGACAGCAGCTTTCTTT. Residues: CASSLERGTAAFF.

This clone has only one observation. The chain links TRBV29-1 to TRBJ2-1; 12 bases match TRBD2. Germline V CDR1 and CDR2: SQVTM, ANQGSEA. The CDR3 totals 17 residues. The trim removed 0 bases at V and 7 bases at J, leaving 10 bases unmatched. The CDR3: CSVEDLPTSGRSNEQFF. As DNA, the CDR3 is TGCAGCGTTGAAGATCTACCCACTAGCGGGAGGAGTAATGAGCAGTTCTTC.

This rearrangement joins TRBV12-5 to TRBJ1-5, with no clear D. This CDR3 spans 16 amino acids. V dropped 5 bases and J dropped 9 bases, with 23 bases sitting between them. Germline CDR1 reads LGHNT; CDR2 reads FRNRAP. CDR3 amino acids: CASGATVLSRGWPQHF. CDR3 sequence (DNA): TGTGCTAGTGGTGCCACCGTTTTGAGTCGCGGGTGGCCCCAGCATTTT.

This clone was seen a few times. The chain combines TRBV3-1 (or the pseudogene TRBV3-2) with TRBJ1-6; 8 positions match TRBD1. This CDR3 comprises 17 residues. CDR1 and CDR2 from the germline V gene are LGHDT and YNNKEL (reference sequence). V trimming: 4 bases; J trimming: 9 bases; junction bases outside the gene matches: 14. For the CDR3, the DNA is TGTGCCAGCAGCCGACGGACAGGGAGGCGTGTAGGTTCACCCCTCCACTTT. Amino acids: CASSRRTGRRVGSPLHF.

The chain links TRBV5-1 to TRBJ2-2; 7 bases match TRBD2. CDR1 is SGHRS, CDR2 YFSETQ, per germline. V was clipped by 1 base and J by 0 bases; unmatched bases: 3. The CDR3 has 16 amino acids. In DNA, the CDR3 is TGCGCCAGCAGCTTGAGAGCGGGGACGAACACCGGGGAGCTGTTTTTT. It is translated as CASSLRAGTNTGELFF.

The V gene is TRBV27, the J gene TRBJ1-2; 11 bases line up with TRBD1. Germline assignment: CDR1 MNHEY and CDR2 SMNVEV (reference sequence). The CDR3 is 14 amino acids. Unmatched junction bases numbered 1, after V lost 4 bases and J lost 3 bases. CDR3 region: CASSSDRGHYGYTF. CDR3 sequence (DNA): TGTGCCAGCAGTTCGGACAGGGGGCACTATGGCTACACCTTC.

This sequence joins TRBV7-2 and TRBJ2-7; 8 bases are shared with TRBD1. With 5 bases clipped from V and 1 base from J, the junction kept 4 bases outside the gene matches. CDR1 SGHTA and CDR2 FQGNSA come from the germline V gene. This CDR3 has 14 amino acids. CDR3 sequence reads: CASSADRASYEQYF. The CDR3 DNA follows: TGTGCCAGCAGCGCGGACAGGGCATCCTACGAGCAGTACTTC.

The chain joins TRBV29-1 to TRBJ1-1, with D perhaps TRBD1 (6 bases). The ends were cut back, 7 bases at V and 1 base at J, with 13 bases in the middle. CDR1 is SQVTM and CDR2 is ANQGSEA in the germline V gene. The CDR3 extends over 13 amino acids. This CDR3 is CSGVQQGNTEAFF. Here the CDR3 DNA reads TGCAGCGGCGTCCAACAGGGGAACACTGAAGCTTTCTTT.

The V gene is TRBV7-2, the J gene TRBJ2-2; D not resolved. Germline V gene lookup returns CDR1 SGHTA and CDR2 FQGNSA. The CDR3 is 12 amino acids. V shed 3 bases and J shed 6 bases, with 5 bases lying between them. CDR3 residues: CASSFFAGELFF. Written as DNA, the CDR3 is TGTGCCAGCAGCTTTTTCGCCGGGGAGCTGTTTTTT.

The chain carries TRBV27 and TRBJ2-5; 7 bases fit TRBD2. V was pared by 4 bases and J by 3 bases, with 11 bases of the junction left unmatched. The CDR3 length is 16 residues. Germline lookup yields CDR1 MNHEY and CDR2 SMNVEV (reference sequence). The CDR3 spells CASSWSSEAGEETQYF. CDR3 in DNA: TGTGCCAGCAGTTGGTCCAGTGAGGCGGGAGAAGAGACCCAGTACTTC.

This chain connects TRBV6-2 or TRBV6-3 to TRBJ2-7; 7 bases are shared with TRBD2. V gave up 4 bases and J gave up 3 bases; unmatched junction bases: 9. Germline values: CDR1 MNHEY, CDR2 SVGEGT. The CDR3 has 15 residues. This CDR3 reads CASSSAGRAFYEQYF. CDR3 DNA sequence: TGTGCCAGCAGTTCGGCTGGGAGGGCCTTCTACGAGCAGTACTTC.

This sequence joins TRBV24-1 and TRBJ2-2, with 10 bases fitting TRBD1. J was trimmed by 3 bases and V by 9 bases; bases with no gene match: 9. The CDR3 length is 16 residues. CDR1 KGHDR and CDR2 SFDVKD come from the germline V gene. CDR3 loop: CATLVGGTGDTGELFF. The CDR3 coding sequence is TGTGCCACCCTAGTCGGCGGGACAGGGGACACCGGGGAGCTGTTTTTT.